This TCR beta chain emerged from a study of regulatory T cells in long-lasting Graves disease. CDR3 length: 12 residues. Germline values: CDR1 MNHNS, CDR2 SASEGT. V lost 6 bases to trimming and J lost 2 bases, with 8 bases between them. Sample time point: newly diagnosed GD, antithyroid drugs for less than 3 months. Construction of the TCR library relied on RNA isolated from PBMCs. General study findings and limits: Persistent disease showed a preference for TRBV28, TRBJ1-2 and TRBJ2-5.

Both iRepertoire HTBI primers and Arm-PCR of CDR3 regions were used to build the TCR beta libraries. How the authors handled the data: Identified segments across samples numbered fewer than 80 TRBV and about 15 TRBJ. TCRdb reprocessed the multiplex PCR reads via MiXCR and lists one record per CDR3 protein. None of the V and J calls come from the authors' own analysis; TCRdb made them. Among just over 600,000 distinct CDR3 sequences listed, roughly 15% were seen once. In its sample, this clonotype was seen many times. What it binds is not known. The data also belong to a second study, concerning T cells in Graves' hyperthyroidism and ophthalmopathy.

Material: peripheral blood mononuclear cells (PBMCs), obtained at new diagnosis, from a patient treated with antithyroid drugs. This clonotype originated in a woman in her 30s with Graves disease. The chain joins TRBV6-1 to TRBJ2-7; D is unclear. The CDR3, as DNA: TGTGCCAGCAGGAAGGGTCCCTACGAGCAGTACTTC. As protein: CASRKGPYEQYF.